These 22 T cell receptor beta chains were all obtained from the same sample, sequenced in a study of blood T cells in healthy people across ages. Through a sample-barcoded 5' primer and a J-beta primer mix, a second PCR was run for about 6 to 11 cycles. TCRdb processed the 5' RACE reads anew with MiXCR; each CDR3 protein has one entry. The table records roughly 1,500,000 distinct CDR3 sequences, around 35% of them present only once. Sequencing was performed on blood. Every receptor here comes from a woman in her twenties or thirties in good health.

This clonotype was seen repeatedly, ten times or more. The chain employs TRBV7-9 and TRBJ2-7, with TRBD1 matching 7 bases. The CDR3 totals 14 residues. Germline-derived CDR1 and CDR2 are SEHNR and FQNEAQ (reference sequence). The V gene end was trimmed by 5 bases and the J gene end by 2 bases; junction bases not matched to a gene: 6. CDR3 DNA sequence: TGTGCCAGCAGCGAGGGACAGCCTCCCTACGAGCAGTACTTC. Protein sequence: CASSEGQPPYEQYF.

The table lists this clonotype with a few counts. Germline and junction disagree at one end, which may indicate a read error. The V gene is TRBV29-1, the J gene TRBJ1-1; D remains ambiguous. This CDR3 contains 14 residues. Germline CDR1 and CDR2: SQVTM and ANQGSEA. CDR3 protein: CSAGKGEWNTEAFF. For the CDR3, the DNA is TGCAGCGCCGGCAAGGGAGAGTGGAACACTGAGGCTTTCTTT.

This chain connects TRBV5-6 to TRBJ2-7; no clear D. The CDR3 contains 15 residues. The germline V gene encodes CDR1 SGHDT and CDR2 YYEEEE. The V and J ends lost 0 bases and 0 bases respectively, with 10 bases between them. For the CDR3, the DNA is TGTGCCAGCAGCTTGGGTAGTACTGGCTCCTACGAGCAGTACTTC. It specifies CASSLGSTGSYEQYF.

The V gene is TRBV5-1, the J gene TRBJ2-1, with D perhaps assigned TRBD1 or TRBD2 (5 bases each). The V and J ends lost 5 bases and 6 bases respectively, with 18 bases between them. The CDR3 is made up of 15 amino acids. Germline V lookup: CDR1 SGHRS, CDR2 YFSETQ. The CDR3: CASRSRNGAPNEQFF. The CDR3 DNA sequence: TGCGCCAGCAGGTCCCGAAACGGGGCGCCCAATGAGCAGTTCTTC.

This clonotype was observed at least ten times. The chain combines TRBV20-1 with TRBJ2-1, with no clear D. V was clipped by 0 bases and J by 8 bases, with 5 bases between them. The germline V gene encodes CDR1 DFQATT and CDR2 SNEGSKA (reference sequence). This CDR3 contains 11 residues. CDR3 DNA: TGCAGTGCTAGAGAGCCGCATGAGCAGTTCTTC. Translation: CSAREPHEQFF.

This clonotype was observed many times. The chain uses TRBV7-9 and TRBJ2-5, with no clear D. Trimming removed 2 bases at V and 1 base at J, with 8 bases between. The CDR3 runs to 14 residues. Germline CDR1 SEHNR, CDR2 FQNEAQ (reference sequence). The CDR3 is CASSLSLSQETQYF. The CDR3 bases are TGTGCCAGCAGCTTAAGTCTATCCCAAGAGACCCAGTACTTC.

In regard to this clonotype: A much bigger clone sits one base away, suggesting this may be a read error. The chain recombines TRBV5-1 with TRBJ2-1; 9 bases are a match to TRBD1. The CDR3 runs 15 residues. CDR1 is SGHRS, CDR2 YFSETQ, per germline. The CDR3 bases are TGCGCCGGCAGCCCTGGAGGGACAGGGATCGATGAGCAGTTCTTC. Its protein is CAGSPGGTGIDEQFF.

The chain combines TRBV13 with TRBJ1-5, with a tentative D call TRBD1 (6 bases). V was shortened by 0 bases and J by 3 bases, with 15 bases between the two germline ends. Germline values: CDR1 PRHDT, CDR2 FYEKMQ (reference sequence). The CDR3 loop spans 17 amino acids. The DNA for the CDR3 is TGTGCCAGCAGCTTAGGCCGGCTATCAGGGGTCAATCAGCCCCAGCATTTT. As protein: CASSLGRLSGVNQPQHF.

The chain carries TRBV11-2 and TRBJ2-7; no clear D gene. Looked up from germline, CDR1 is SGHAT and CDR2 is FQNNGV. This CDR3 is built from 13 residues. V was clipped by 6 bases and J by 2 bases, with 11 bases between them. The CDR3 coding sequence is TGTGCCAGCAGTTTACCCTCGGCCTACGAGCAGTACTTC. Translated: CASSLPSAYEQYF. The whole variable domain, filled in from reference TRBV11-2 and TRBJ2-7, reads EAGVAQSPRYKIIEKRQSVAFWCNPISGHATLYWYQQILGQGPKLLIQFQNNGVVDDSQLPKDRFSAERLKGVDSTLKIQPAKLEDSAVYLCASSLPSAYEQYFGPGTRLTVT.

This clonotype was recorded a few times. The chain links TRBV29-1 to TRBJ2-1, with a tentative D call TRBD1 (6 bases). Per germline, CDR1 SQVTM and CDR2 ANQGSEA. With 7 bases removed from V and 7 bases from J, the gap between germline ends came to 14 bases. This CDR3 has 12 residues. The CDR3 coding sequence is TGCAGCGCGGGCGCAGGGGAAAATGAGCAGTTCTTC. This gives the protein CSAGAGENEQFF.

This clonotype was seen repeatedly, ten times or more. The V and J genes are TRBV28 and TRBJ2-7; 12 bases line up with TRBD1. The ends lost 6 bases at V and 6 bases at J; junction bases unmatched: 6. The length of the CDR3 is 14 residues. Germline loops: CDR1 MDHEN, CDR2 SYDVKM. CDR3 nucleotide sequence: TGTGCCAGCAGGGCCGGGACAGGGGGCCCCGAGCAGTACTTC. This sequence encodes CASRAGTGGPEQYF.

This clonotype occurred many times. The chain joins TRBV7-2 to TRBJ2-5, with TRBD1 as a possible D gene (6 bases). Trimming pared 4 bases from V and 5 bases from J, leaving 14 bases between. CDR3 size: 14 residues. Looked up from germline, CDR1 is SGHTA and CDR2 is FQGNSA. CDR3 sequence reads: CASSWGRLGETQYF. The DNA of the CDR3 is TGTGCCAGCAGCTGGGGGCGGCTAGGGGAGACCCAGTACTTC. Full variable domain (remainder filled in from reference TRBV7-2 and TRBJ2-5): GAGVSQSPSNKVTEKGKDVELRCDPISGHTALYWYRQSLGQGLEFLIYFQGNSAPDKSGLPSDRFSAERTGGSVSTLTIQRTQQEDSAVYLCASSWGRLGETQYFGPGTRLLVL.

This clonotype was seen a few times. V usage is TRBV4-2 and J usage is TRBJ2-7; D possibly uses TRBD1 or TRBD2 (6 bases each). CDR3 size: 13 residues. Per the germline V gene, CDR1 is LGHNA and CDR2 is YNFKEQ. V lost 11 bases and J lost 3, with 17 bases in between. CDR3 nucleotide sequence: TGTGCCTCGAGGGGGGACAAAGACTACGAGCAGTACTTC. Amino acids: CASRGDKDYEQYF.

This sequence joins TRBV20-1 and TRBJ2-3; D gene unclear. Germline V lookup: CDR1 DFQATT, CDR2 SNEGSKA (reference sequence). The germline V and J ends were trimmed by 1 base and 1 base, with 12 bases remaining between them. The CDR3 has 15 amino acids. CDR3 region: CSARAGGYRTDTQYF. In nucleotides, the CDR3 is TGCAGTGCTAGAGCCGGCGGCTACCGCACAGATACGCAGTATTTT.

This clonotype was seen only a few times. This sequence joins TRBV4-1 and TRBJ2-1, with 9 bases identical to TRBD1. Germline values: CDR1 MGHRA, CDR2 YSYEKL. The CDR3 extends over 15 amino acids. Trimming took 1 base from V and 10 from J; bases not matched to a gene: 8. The CDR3 nucleotides are TGCGCCAGCAGCCAAGTTCACAGGGGGCCCTCCGAGCAGTTCTTC. This encodes CASSQVHRGPSEQFF.

The chain carries TRBV5-1 and TRBJ2-1; D might be TRBD2 (6 bases). V dropped 4 bases and J dropped 0 bases, with 8 bases sitting between them. The CDR3 has 14 amino acids. Germline V gives CDR1 SGHRS, CDR2 YFSETQ. The DNA of the CDR3 is TGCGCCAGCAGCGCGGGGAACTCCTACAATGAGCAGTTCTTC. It is translated as CASSAGNSYNEQFF.

This clonotype was seen ten or more times. The chain combines TRBV7-2 with TRBJ2-3; perhaps TRBD1 as D (6 bases). The germline V and J ends were trimmed by 1 base and 4 bases, with 12 bases remaining between them. Germline assignment: CDR1 SGHTA and CDR2 FQGNSA. There are 15 residues in the CDR3. The CDR3 DNA follows: TGTGCCAGCAGCTTAGGAAGGGGGATGGCAGATACGCAGTATTTT. This codes for CASSLGRGMADTQYF. The complete variable domain, with remaining parts taken from reference TRBV7-2 and TRBJ2-3, reads GAGVSQSPSNKVTEKGKDVELRCDPISGHTALYWYRQSLGQGLEFLIYFQGNSAPDKSGLPSDRFSAERTGGSVSTLTIQRTQQEDSAVYLCASSLGRGMADTQYFGPGTRLTVL.

This clonotype has only a few counts. The rearrangement uses TRBV9 and TRBJ2-7; 9 bases match TRBD1. Germline loops: CDR1 SGDLS, CDR2 YYNGEE. J gave up 5 bases and V 1 base, and 7 bases lay outside the gene matches. The CDR3 totals 15 residues. The CDR3 here is CASSVRDRDIDEQYF. The CDR3 coding sequence is TGTGCCAGCAGCGTACGGGACAGGGACATTGACGAGCAGTACTTC.

V and J are TRBV7-9 and TRBJ2-3; 7 bases are a match to TRBD1. There are 17 residues in the CDR3. The trim removed 5 bases at V and 5 bases at J, leaving 16 bases unmatched. Germline lookup yields CDR1 SEHNR and CDR2 FQNEAQ (reference sequence). In nucleotides, the CDR3 is TGTGCCAGCAGCCCCGCACTCGGGCAGGGGGTTGGAGATACGCAGTATTTT. Encoded protein: CASSPALGQGVGDTQYF.

This clonotype turned up a few times. The chain uses TRBV20-1 and TRBJ2-7; tentatively, D is TRBD2 (6 bases). From germline, CDR1 is DFQATT and CDR2 SNEGSKA (reference sequence). The CDR3 spans 13 residues. Trimming cost V 7 bases and J 4 bases, with 17 bases left between them. This CDR3 is CSGLSNRGYEQYF. The CDR3 nucleotides are TGCAGTGGCCTTTCCAATCGGGGGTACGAGCAGTACTTC.

The rearrangement uses TRBV5-1 and TRBJ2-1, with 10 bases lining up with TRBD2. Unmatched junction bases numbered 10, after V lost 5 bases and J lost 5 bases. Germline CDR1 and CDR2: SGHRS and YFSETQ. This CDR3 has 16 amino acids. CDR3 amino acids: CASSYGTSVTNNEQFF. CDR3 coding DNA: TGCGCCAGCAGTTACGGGACTAGCGTAACAAACAATGAGCAGTTCTTC.

The chain is built from TRBV6-5 and TRBJ1-1; TRBD1 matches 8 bases. Trimming removed 5 bases from V and 4 bases from J; junction bases left unmatched: 9. The CDR3 has 15 amino acids. The germline V gene has CDR1 MNHEY and CDR2 SVGAGI. The CDR3, as DNA: TGTGCCAGCAGTAAAGACAGGGGTTCGGGCACTGAAGCTTTCTTT. Its translation is CASSKDRGSGTEAFF.